This TCR beta chain was captured by sequencing in a study of tumor-infiltrating lymphocytes in localized non-small cell lung cancer. The method was immunoSEQ multiplex PCR; TCRdb's version includes in-frame clones alone and lacks a portion of them. The top ten clones hold 9% to 12% of a sample with roughly 15,000 clones, 65% to 85% of them seen once. Study findings and constraints: No T-cell fraction difference was seen between IM1 and IM2 tumors. Not all patients were TCR sequenced, owing to tissue quantity. Higher tumor T cell infiltration than in uninvolved lung was supported by TCRbeta sequencing.

Comments on this clone: The antigen remains unidentified.

The CDR3 covers 13 residues. V was cut by 3 bases and J by 5 bases, with 11 bases left in between. Germline lookup yields CDR1 KGHSH and CDR2 LQKENI. The sample comprised uninvolved lung tissue not adjacent to the tumor. This TCR was sampled from a human donor with non-small cell lung cancer. V is TRBV18 and J is TRBJ2-7, with D possibly being TRBD2 (6 bases). The CDR3 here is CASSPGTADEQYF. The CDR3, as DNA: TGTGCCAGCTCACCCGGGACTGCAGACGAGCAGTACTTC.